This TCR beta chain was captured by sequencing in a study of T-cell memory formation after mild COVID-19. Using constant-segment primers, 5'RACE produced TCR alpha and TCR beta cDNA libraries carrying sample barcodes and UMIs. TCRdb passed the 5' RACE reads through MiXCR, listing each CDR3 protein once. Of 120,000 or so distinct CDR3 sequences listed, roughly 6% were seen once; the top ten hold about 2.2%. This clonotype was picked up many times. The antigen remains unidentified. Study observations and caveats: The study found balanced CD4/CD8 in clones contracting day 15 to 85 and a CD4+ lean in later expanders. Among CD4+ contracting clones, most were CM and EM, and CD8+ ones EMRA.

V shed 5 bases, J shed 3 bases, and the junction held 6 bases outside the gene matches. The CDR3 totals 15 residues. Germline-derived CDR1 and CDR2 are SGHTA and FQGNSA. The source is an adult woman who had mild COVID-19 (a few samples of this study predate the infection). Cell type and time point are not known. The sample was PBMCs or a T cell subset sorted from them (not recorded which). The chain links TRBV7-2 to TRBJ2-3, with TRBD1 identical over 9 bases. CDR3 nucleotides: TGTGCCAGCAGCCTGGGACAGGGAAGGACAGATACGCAGTATTTT. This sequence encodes CASSLGQGRTDTQYF. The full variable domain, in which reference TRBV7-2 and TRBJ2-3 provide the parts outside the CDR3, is GAGVSQSPSNKVTEKGKDVELRCDPISGHTALYWYRQSLGQGLEFLIYFQGNSAPDKSGLPSDRFSAERTGGSVSTLTIQRTQQEDSAVYLCASSLGQGRTDTQYFGPGTRLTVL.